This is a list of T cell receptor beta chains from one sample in a study of cytomegalovirus exposure and HLA in healthy donors. The method was immunoSEQ multiplex PCR; TCRdb's version includes in-frame clones alone and lacks a portion of them. The table includes 300,000 to 400,000 clones, 70% to 90% detected once. Sequenced input: PBMCs. Every receptor here comes from a man under 40 in good health and CMV-seronegative. CDR3s include the opening cysteine and the closing phenylalanine or tryptophan. A D gene is named only where the DNA matches it firmly. Only part of the rows carry a size: once, few, many, or a class if the clone is expanded.

size: NA
J: TRBJ2-2
D: TRBD1
V: TRBV18
DNA: TGTGCCAGCTCCCCCCGGAAAGCAGGGGGCACCGGGGAGCTGTTTTTT
CDR3: CASSPRKAGGTGELFF

size: once
J: TRBJ1-1
D: NA
V: TRBV5-5
DNA: TGTGCCAGCAGCTGGAGACAGATGAACACTGAAGCTTTCTTT
CDR3: CASSWRQMNTEAFF

size: NA
J: TRBJ2-1
D: TRBD1
V: TRBV15
DNA: TGTGCCACCAGCCCCTTAACCGGGACAGGATACAATGAGCAGTTCTTC
CDR3: CATSPLTGTGYNEQFF

size: NA
J: TRBJ1-6
D: NA
V: TRBV2
DNA: TGTGCCAGCATCCACGACGGGAATTCACCCCTCCACTTT
CDR3: CASIHDGNSPLHF

size: NA
J: TRBJ1-6
D: NA
V: TRBV6-6
DNA: TGTGCCAGCAGTTACTCGGAGTCACCCCTCCACTTT
CDR3: CASSYSESPLHF

size: NA
J: TRBJ1-1
D: NA
V: TRBV27
DNA: TGTGCCAGCAGTCCCCGACAGGACTTGAACACTGAAGCTTTCTTT
CDR3: CASSPRQDLNTEAFF

size: NA
J: TRBJ1-2
D: TRBD1
V: TRBV28
DNA: TGTGCCAGCAGCCGCGACAGGGTGGGTCGCGGCTACACCTTC
CDR3: CASSRDRVGRGYTF

size: NA
J: TRBJ1-5
D: NA
V: TRBV27
DNA: TGTGCCAGCAGTTTATCTTGGGGCCAGAATCAGCCCCAGCATTTT
CDR3: CASSLSWGQNQPQHF

size: NA
J: TRBJ2-7
D: TRBD2
V: TRBV7-9
DNA: TGTGCCAGCAGCTTGGCTATGGCTAGCGGCGAGCAGTACTTC
CDR3: CASSLAMASGEQYF

size: NA
J: TRBJ2-4
D: NA
V: TRBV4-1
DNA: TGCGCCAGCAGCCAGAACAGGCAAGCCAAAAACATTCAGTACTTC
CDR3: CASSQNRQAKNIQYF

size: NA
J: TRBJ1-5
D: NA
V: TRBV7-2
DNA: TGTGCCAGCAATACAGACCCGGGGAGGAATCAGCCCCAGCATTTT
CDR3: CASNTDPGRNQPQHF

size: NA
J: TRBJ1-3
D: TRBD1
V: TRBV7-9
DNA: TGTGCCAGCAGCACCATCCGACAGGGGGCAAACACCATATATTTT
CDR3: CASSTIRQGANTIYF

size: NA
J: TRBJ1-2
D: NA
V: TRBV5-6
DNA: TGTGCCAGCAGCGTCGACAGGCTCTATGGCTACACCTTC
CDR3: CASSVDRLYGYTF

size: NA
J: TRBJ1-5
D: NA
V: TRBV2
DNA: TGTGCCAGCAGCCTCCGGGATCAGCCCCAGCATTTT
CDR3: CASSLRDQPQHF

size: NA
J: TRBJ2-7
D: NA
V: TRBV7-8
DNA: TGTGCCAGCAGCTTCCACAGGGATAGGAACTCCTACGAGCAGTACTTC
CDR3: CASSFHRDRNSYEQYF

size: NA
J: TRBJ2-5
D: TRBD1
V: TRBV9
DNA: TGTGCCAGCAGCGTCCTGGGGACAGCTCAAGAGACCCAGTACTTC
CDR3: CASSVLGTAQETQYF

size: NA
J: TRBJ1-6
D: TRBD1
V: TRBV4-1
DNA: TGCGCCAGCAGCCGATATGACAGGGACAATTCACCCCTCCACTTT
CDR3: CASSRYDRDNSPLHF

size: NA
J: TRBJ2-1
D: NA
V: TRBV11-2
DNA: TGTGCCAGCTCCCAGGGACAAACCTACAATGAGCAGTTCTTC
CDR3: CASSQGQTYNEQFF

size: NA
J: TRBJ2-2
D: NA
V: TRBV29-1
DNA: TGCAGCGTAAGAGCCTCTGGCACCGGGGAGCTGTTTTTT
CDR3: CSVRASGTGELFF

size: NA
J: TRBJ2-2
D: NA
V: TRBV2
DNA: TGTGCCAGCAGGGGGGGTTACACCGGGGAGCTGTTTTTT
CDR3: CASRGGYTGELFF